This T cell receptor (beta chain) is drawn from a study of technical replicates of blood from a handful of donors. Assay: immunoSEQ multiplex PCR; the TCRdb copy retains only in-frame clones and omits some. The table includes tens of thousands of clones, 85% to 95% detected once. The CDR3 totals 13 residues. Looked up from germline, CDR1 is MGHDK and CDR2 is SYGVNS. V lost 0 bases and J lost 6, with 8 bases in between. This receptor was obtained from a human donor in good health. The gene calls are TRBV25-1 and TRBJ1-2; D unresolved. Sequenced material: T cells isolated from PBMCs. CDR3 region: CASSEYRQDGYTF. The CDR3 region has the DNA TGTGCCAGCAGTGAATATAGGCAGGATGGCTACACCTTC.